This entry concerns a single T cell receptor beta chain. The antigen is unknown. These data originate in a study of T cell repertoires in ileal Crohn's disease. Notes on the study in general: Every patient over 26.8% clonality showed endoscopic recurrence. Sorted CD8 T cells held more high-frequency clones than CD4. Compared with non-smokers, active smokers at surgery showed more clonal expansions.

Each sample's TCRB immunosequencing used five hundred nanograms of biopsy DNA. Assay used: immunoSEQ multiplex PCR; TCRdb lists only in-frame clones, some missing. The sample yields thousands of clones, around 96% seen once. This CDR3 comprises 18 residues. V was clipped by 5 bases and J by 1 base, with 23 bases between them. The V gene's germline CDR1 is SGHAT and CDR2 FQNNGV. This receptor was taken from an adult with Crohn's disease. The J gene is TRBJ1-1, the V gene TRBV11-2; maybe TRBD1 (6 bases). Source material: ileal tissue. The CDR3 protein is CASSQQTGVRVSNTEAFF. CDR3 DNA: TGTGCCAGCAGCCAACAGACAGGCGTACGGGTATCGAACACTGAAGCTTTCTTT.